A single sample is the source of the 13 T cell receptor beta chains below, sequenced in a study of cytomegalovirus exposure and HLA in healthy donors. Both 60 Vbeta primers and 13 Jbeta primers went into the PCR. The table came from immunoSEQ multiplex PCR; TCRdb's copy has only in-frame clones and leaves some out. The sample lists more than 200,000 clones, roughly four fifths seen once, with about 1.4% in the top ten. The material sequenced was PBMCs. These receptors all stem from a girl between 10 and 17 years old in good health and CMV-seronegative.

The rearrangement links TRBV5-1 to TRBJ2-3, with 8 bases aligning to TRBD2. CDR3 size: 14 residues. The V gene's germline CDR1 is SGHRS and CDR2 YFSETQ. Unmatched junction bases numbered 4, after V lost 4 bases and J lost 3 bases. CDR3 in DNA: TGCGCCAGCAGCCGGGGGGGCCCGACAGATACGCAGTATTTT. This encodes CASSRGGPTDTQYF.

This sequence joins TRBV11-1 and TRBJ2-7; 11 positions agree with TRBD2. Germline CDR1 reads SGHAT; CDR2 reads FQDESV (reference sequence). The CDR3 covers 13 residues. Trimming took 9 bases from V and 1 from J; bases not matched to a gene: 2. The CDR3 reads CASRLAGSYEQYF. In DNA, the CDR3 is TGTGCCAGTAGACTAGCGGGGTCCTACGAGCAGTACTTC.

V is TRBV5-4 and J is TRBJ1-3; 8 nucleotides line up with TRBD1. The CDR3 runs to 15 residues. Germline values: CDR1 SGHNT, CDR2 YYREEE (reference sequence). V was clipped by 4 bases and J by 2 bases; unmatched bases: 5. CDR3 sequence reads: CASSPDRATGNTIYF. CDR3 DNA: TGTGCCAGCAGCCCGGACAGGGCGACTGGAAACACCATATATTTT.

The chain joins TRBV5-5 to TRBJ1-1; TRBD1 matches 7 bases. CDR1 SGHKS and CDR2 YYEKEE come from the germline V gene (reference sequence). Trimming cost V 3 bases and J 1 base; bases outside gene matches: 9. CDR3 size: 16 residues. In DNA form, the CDR3 reads TGTGCCAGCAGCTCCGGGACAGCCAGAGGGAACACTGAAGCTTTCTTT. It codes for CASSSGTARGNTEAFF.

The chain combines TRBV7-9 with TRBJ2-7; TRBD1 might be the D (6 bases). Per the germline V gene, CDR1 is SEHNR and CDR2 is FQNEAQ (reference sequence). CDR3 length: 16 amino acids. V lost 1 base and J lost 5, with 18 bases in between. In DNA, the CDR3 is TGTGCCAGCAGCTTAGACGACAGGCCGATATTTGACGAGCAGTACTTC. As protein: CASSLDDRPIFDEQYF.

V and J are TRBV9 and TRBJ1-3; D is unresolved. Germline V gene data show CDR1 as SGDLS and CDR2 as YYNGEE. The CDR3 loop spans 17 amino acids. V was pared by 0 bases and J by 2 bases, with 15 bases between. The CDR3, as DNA: TGTGCCAGCAGCGTAGGAGGGCCCCAGGCAACTGGAAACACCATATATTTT. Translation: CASSVGGPQATGNTIYF.

The chain couples TRBV19 to TRBJ1-1, with D tentatively TRBD1 (6 bases). The CDR3 runs to 15 residues. CDR1 is LNHDA, CDR2 SQIVND, per germline (reference sequence). V gave up 3 bases and J gave up 1 base, with 12 bases separating them. CDR3 bases: TGTGCCAGTAGTATGACCGACAGGAAGAACACTGAAGCTTTCTTT. It translates to CASSMTDRKNTEAFF.

V and J are TRBV30 and TRBJ2-7; D is ambiguous. CDR1 GTSNPN and CDR2 SVGIG come from the germline V gene (reference sequence). The CDR3 runs to 13 residues. Trimming removed 3 bases at V and 7 bases at J, with 16 bases between. CDR3 nucleotides: TGTGCCTGGAGAGCTTCCCGCTGGCGGGAGCAGTACTTC. It codes for CAWRASRWREQYF. The full variable domain, rest sourced from reference TRBV30 and TRBJ2-7, is SQTIHQWPATLVQPVGSPLSLECTVEGTSNPNLYWYRQAAGRGLQLLFYSVGIGQISSEVPQNLSASRPQDRQFILSSKKLLLSDSGFYLCAWRASRWREQYFGPGTRLTVT.

CDR3 in DNA: TGTGCCAGCATCCAAGGAACGGGCTATGGCTACACCTTC. Its protein is CASIQGTGYGYTF. The V gene is TRBV28, the J gene TRBJ1-2; the D is unclear. The V gene's germline CDR1 is MDHEN and CDR2 SYDVKM. Between the trimmed V and J ends, which lost 7 bases and 4 bases, there was a span of 13 bases. This CDR3 has 13 amino acids.

The V gene is TRBV5-1, the J gene TRBJ2-5; D possibly corresponds to TRBD2 (6 bases). The germline V gene encodes CDR1 SGHRS and CDR2 YFSETQ. V dropped 4 bases and J dropped 11 bases, with 21 bases sitting between them. This CDR3 is 14 amino acids long. CDR3 nucleotides: TGCGCCAGCAGCCCCGGACTCTCTACGGGGGAGCAGTACTTC. Residues: CASSPGLSTGEQYF.

The rearrangement uses TRBV19 and TRBJ2-3; 8 bases match TRBD1. V was pared by 4 bases and J by 4 bases, with 10 bases of the junction left unmatched. The CDR3 is made up of 16 amino acids. Per germline, CDR1 LNHDA and CDR2 SQIVND (reference sequence). CDR3 region: CASSTRTGKVADTQYF. The CDR3 bases are TGTGCCAGTAGTACCCGGACAGGGAAAGTCGCAGATACGCAGTATTTT.

The chain recombines TRBV4-1 with TRBJ1-2, with unresolved D. CDR1 is MGHRA and CDR2 is YSYEKL in the germline V gene. The CDR3 is 14 amino acids. Trimming cost V 2 bases and J 2 bases, with 9 bases left between them. CDR3 nucleotide sequence: TGCGCCAGCAGCCAATCCAAGAGAAACTATGGCTACACCTTC. Its translation is CASSQSKRNYGYTF.

The chain carries TRBV28 and TRBJ1-3; D gene unclear. The CDR3 has 13 amino acids. Per germline, CDR1 MDHEN and CDR2 SYDVKM. Trimming took off 11 bases at V and 3 bases at J, with 14 bases between the two ends. CDR3 DNA: TGTGCCCACAAGCGGGGTTATGGAAACACCATATATTTT. Translating it yields CAHKRGYGNTIYF.